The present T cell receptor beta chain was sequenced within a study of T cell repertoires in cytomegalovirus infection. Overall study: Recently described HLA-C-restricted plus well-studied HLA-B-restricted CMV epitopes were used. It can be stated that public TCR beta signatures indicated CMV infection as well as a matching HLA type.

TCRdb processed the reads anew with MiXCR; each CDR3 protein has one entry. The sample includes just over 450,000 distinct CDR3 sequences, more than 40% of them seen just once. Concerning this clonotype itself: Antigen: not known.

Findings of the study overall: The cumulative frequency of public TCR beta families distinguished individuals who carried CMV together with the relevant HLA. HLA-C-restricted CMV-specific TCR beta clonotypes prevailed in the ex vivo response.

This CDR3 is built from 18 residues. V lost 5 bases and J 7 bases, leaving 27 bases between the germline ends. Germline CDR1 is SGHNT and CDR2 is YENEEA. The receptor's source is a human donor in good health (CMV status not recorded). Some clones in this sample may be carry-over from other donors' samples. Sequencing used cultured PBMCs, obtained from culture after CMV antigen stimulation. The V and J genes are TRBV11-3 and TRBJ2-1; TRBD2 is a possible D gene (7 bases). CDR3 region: CASSGGWASGQEGNEQFF. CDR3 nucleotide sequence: TGTGCCAGCAGCGGGGGCTGGGCTAGCGGCCAGGAGGGGAATGAGCAGTTCTTC.